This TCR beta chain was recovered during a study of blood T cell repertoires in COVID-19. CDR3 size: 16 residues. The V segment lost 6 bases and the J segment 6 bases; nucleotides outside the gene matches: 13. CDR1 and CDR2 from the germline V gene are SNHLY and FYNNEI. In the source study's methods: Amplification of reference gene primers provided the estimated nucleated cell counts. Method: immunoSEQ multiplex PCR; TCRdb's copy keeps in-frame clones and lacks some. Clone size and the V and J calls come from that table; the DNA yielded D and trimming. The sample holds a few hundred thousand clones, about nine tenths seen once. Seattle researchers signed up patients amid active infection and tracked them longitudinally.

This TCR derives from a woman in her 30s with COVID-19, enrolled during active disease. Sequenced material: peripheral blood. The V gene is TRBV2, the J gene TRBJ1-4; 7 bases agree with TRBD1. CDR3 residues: CASSTAQGGSDEKLFF. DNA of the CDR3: TGTGCCAGCAGCACCGCGCAGGGGGGAAGCGATGAAAAACTGTTTTTT.